This is a list of T cell receptor beta chains from one sample in a study of shared clonotypes between healthy human individuals. Assay used: immunoSEQ multiplex PCR; TCRdb lists only in-frame clones, some missing. Of about 710,000 clones in the sample, 55% to 85% were seen once. Sequenced input: memory CD4+ T cells sorted from blood. Receptors were obtained from a woman under 40 in good health. Each CDR3 is given with its conserved first and last residue. The order of the fields is clone size, V gene, J gene, D gene, CDR3 protein, CDR3 DNA. A D gene is named only where the DNA matches it firmly. Rows give clone size only sometimes, using once, few, many, or a class for an expanded clone.

>-|TRBV5-1|TRBJ2-6|-
CASSLERSSGANVLTF
TGCGCCAGCAGCTTGGAACGGTCCTCTGGGGCCAACGTCCTGACTTTC
>-|TRBV14|TRBJ1-2|-
CASSQSTGLGGYTF
TGTGCCAGCAGCCAATCAACCGGTCTGGGGGGCTACACCTTC
>-|TRBV9|TRBJ1-5|-
CASSANELRRSNQPQHF
TGTGCCAGCAGCGCTAACGAACTTCGGAGAAGTAATCAGCCCCAGCATTTT
>few|TRBV19|TRBJ2-2|-
CASSISGVTGELFF
TGTGCCAGTAGTATCTCAGGAGTCACCGGGGAGCTGTTTTTT
>-|TRBV11-2|TRBJ2-1|TRBD2
CASSRSGRASLSIF
TGTGCCAGCAGCCGAAGCGGGAGGGCCTCTTTAAGTATCTTC
>-|TRBV10-3|TRBJ2-7|-
CAISDLRSSYEQYF
TGTGCCATCAGTGATTTGCGCTCGTCCTACGAGCAGTACTTC
>-|TRBV7-3|TRBJ1-1|TRBD1
CASSSLLGQGNTEAFF
TGTGCCAGCAGCTCCCTTTTGGGACAGGGGAACACTGAAGCTTTCTTT
>-|TRBV4-2|TRBJ2-1|TRBD1
CASSRTPRQGPYNEQFF
TGTGCCAGCAGCCGAACCCCACGACAGGGTCCCTACAATGAGCAGTTCTTC
>-|TRBV6-1|TRBJ1-5|-
CASSATGIHSNQPQHF
TGTGCCAGCAGTGCGACTGGGATTCATAGCAATCAGCCCCAGCATTTT
>few|TRBV7-6|TRBJ2-5|-
CASSQQGGGFRETQYF
TGTGCCAGCAGCCAACAGGGTGGGGGATTTAGAGAGACCCAGTACTTC
>once|TRBV5-1|TRBJ2-6|TRBD1
CASSLGTAGANVLTF
TGCGCCAGCAGCCTAGGGACAGCTGGGGCCAACGTCCTGACTTTC
>-|TRBV2|TRBJ2-3|TRBD2
CASTREGGDTQYF
TGTGCCAGCACCCGGGAGGGTGGGGATACGCAGTATTTT
>-|TRBV27|TRBJ2-2|-
CASSSWGSGELFF
TGTGCCAGCAGTTCTTGGGGTTCCGGGGAGCTGTTTTTT
>-|TRBV28|TRBJ2-7|-
CASSLFLGRRVYEQYF
TGTGCCAGCAGTTTATTTTTGGGGCGCCGGGTCTACGAGCAGTACTTC
>-|TRBV4-1|TRBJ2-7|-
CASSSPWDEQYF
TGCGCCAGCAGCAGCCCTTGGGACGAGCAGTACTTC
>-|TRBV19|TRBJ2-3|-
CASTSYGADTQYF
TGTGCCAGTACATCCTATGGTGCAGATACGCAGTATTTT
>-|TRBV19|TRBJ2-1|-
CASSTGSSYNEQFF
TGTGCCAGTAGTACGGGGAGCTCCTACAATGAGCAGTTCTTC
>-|TRBV28|TRBJ1-5|-
CASSLNQRGQPQHF
TGTGCCAGCAGTTTAAATCAACGGGGTCAGCCCCAGCATTTT
>many|TRBV7-3|TRBJ1-1|-
CASSRQRDTEAFF
TGTGCCAGCAGCCGACAAAGGGACACTGAAGCTTTCTTT
>-|TRBV6-5|TRBJ2-2|-
CASSYSGATGELFF
TGTGCCAGCAGTTACTCTGGGGCGACCGGGGAGCTGTTTTTT
>-|TRBV5-1|TRBJ2-1|-
CATTKDRSAYNEQFF
TGCGCCACCACCAAAGACAGGTCCGCCTACAATGAGCAGTTCTTC
>-|TRBV28|TRBJ2-1|-
CASSKVSYNEQFF
TGTGCCAGCAGTAAAGTCTCCTACAATGAGCAGTTCTTC
>-|TRBV29-1|TRBJ1-4|-
CSVLSFHTGGLREKLFF
TGCAGCGTCCTATCCTTCCACACTGGGGGGCTCAGAGAAAAACTGTTTTTT
>-|TRBV6-5|TRBJ2-3|TRBD2
CASRPSGSTDTQYF
TGTGCCAGCAGACCTAGCGGGAGCACAGATACGCAGTATTTT
>-|TRBV21-1|TRBJ1-5|-
CASSKGGGTGEKYQPQHF
TGTGCCAGCAGCAAAGGAGGCGGGACAGGAGAAAAATATCAGCCCCAGCATTTT
>-|TRBV2|TRBJ1-5|-
CASNHMGQPQHF
TGTGCCAGCAACCACATGGGCCAGCCCCAGCATTTT
>-|TRBV28|TRBJ1-4|-
CASSRAGVQGTNEKLFF
TGTGCCAGCAGCCGCGCAGGGGTGCAGGGAACTAATGAAAAACTGTTTTTT
>few|TRBV29-1|TRBJ1-1|-
CSVPSGVNTEAFF
TGCAGCGTTCCGTCAGGGGTGAACACTGAAGCTTTCTTT
>-|TRBV6-5|TRBJ1-5|TRBD1
CASSRTGENQPQHF
TGTGCCAGCAGCCGGACAGGGGAAAATCAGCCCCAGCATTTT
>-|TRBV4-1|TRBJ2-7|TRBD1
CASSQVGQGAYEQYF
TGCGCCAGCAGCCAGGTGGGACAGGGGGCCTACGAGCAGTACTTC
>once|TRBV5-1|TRBJ2-3|-
CASSLRPIGLSSTDTQYF
TGCGCCAGCAGCTTGAGGCCAATTGGGCTGTCTAGCACAGATACGCAGTATTTT
>-|TRBV9|TRBJ2-1|TRBD2
CASSAVSPLAGGDEQFF
TGTGCCAGCAGCGCCGTATCGCCCCTAGCGGGAGGGGATGAGCAGTTCTTC
>-|TRBV19|TRBJ1-1|TRBD1
CASRNTGGGPAFF
TGTGCCAGTAGAAACACAGGGGGCGGCCCGGCTTTCTTT
>once|TRBV5-1|TRBJ1-1|-
CASSLAPQVNTEAFF
TGCGCCAGCAGCTTGGCCCCTCAGGTGAACACTGAAGCTTTCTTT
>-|TRBV5-1|TRBJ2-2|TRBD2
CASSLLAANTGELFF
TGCGCCAGCAGCTTGCTAGCGGCGAACACCGGGGAGCTGTTTTTT
>-|TRBV4-1|TRBJ2-7|TRBD2
CASSLYPGLVDEQYF
TGCGCCAGCAGCCTCTATCCGGGACTAGTCGACGAGCAGTACTTC
>-|TRBV2|TRBJ2-1|TRBD1
CATGQDLGEQFF
TGTGCCACCGGACAGGACCTCGGGGAGCAGTTCTTC
>few|TRBV25-1|TRBJ1-2|-
CASSGHGAWQGYTF
TGTGCCAGCAGTGGCCATGGGGCATGGCAAGGCTACACCTTC
>-|TRBV30|TRBJ2-5|-
CAWTPLVGAETQYF
TGTGCCTGGACCCCCCTGGTGGGGGCCGAGACCCAGTACTTC
>-|TRBV2|TRBJ2-7|TRBD2
CASRALFQRERYEQYF
TGTGCCAGCAGAGCTCTGTTCCAGCGGGAGAGGTACGAGCAGTACTTC
>-|TRBV28|TRBJ2-2|TRBD1
CASSFRTGRGSGELFF
TGTGCCAGCAGTTTTCGGACAGGAAGAGGGTCCGGGGAGCTGTTTTTT
>-|TRBV28|TRBJ1-1|TRBD1
CASSPRTGNMNTEAFF
TGTGCCAGCAGTCCGAGGACAGGGAACATGAACACTGAAGCTTTCTTT
>-|TRBV15|TRBJ1-1|-
CATSRPPGQTGEAFF
TGTGCCACCAGCAGACCTCCCGGCCAGACGGGTGAAGCTTTCTTT
>-|TRBV7-9|TRBJ2-3|-
CASSLVAVAQYF
TGTGCCAGCAGCTTAGTAGCAGTTGCCCAGTATTTT
>-|TRBV10-1|TRBJ2-7|-
CANDNRAATYEQYF
TGCGCCAACGATAACAGGGCGGCTACCTACGAGCAGTACTTC
>few|TRBV27|TRBJ2-3|-
CASSGGGLPGDTQYF
TGTGCCAGCAGCGGTGGAGGTCTACCAGGAGATACGCAGTATTTT
>-|TRBV7-6|TRBJ1-4|-
CASSLGLGEKLFF
TGTGCCAGCAGCTTAGGGTTGGGTGAAAAACTGTTTTTT
>few|TRBV11-2|TRBJ2-7|TRBD1
CASSSHSGTGDMRAYEQYF
TGTGCCAGCAGCTCCCACTCCGGGACAGGGGATATGAGGGCCTACGAGCAGTACTTC
>-|TRBV2|TRBJ1-5|-
CASSELTANQPQHF
TGTGCCAGCAGTGAACTGACAGCCAATCAGCCCCAGCATTTT